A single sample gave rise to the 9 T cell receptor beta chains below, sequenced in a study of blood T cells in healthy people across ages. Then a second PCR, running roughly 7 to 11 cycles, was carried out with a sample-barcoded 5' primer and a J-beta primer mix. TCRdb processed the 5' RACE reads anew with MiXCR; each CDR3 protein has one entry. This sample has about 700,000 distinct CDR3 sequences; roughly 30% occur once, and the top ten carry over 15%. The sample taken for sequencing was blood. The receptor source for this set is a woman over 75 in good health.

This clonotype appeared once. Here the CDR3 reads CSAKTREGYTF. The DNA for the CDR3 is TGCAGTGCAAAAACAAGGGAGGGCTACACCTTC. V and J are TRBV20-1 and TRBJ1-2; D remains ambiguous. CDR1 is DFQATT and CDR2 is SNEGSKA in the germline V gene (reference sequence). Trimming left V 6 bases short and J 8 bases short, with 13 bases between. The CDR3 covers 11 residues.

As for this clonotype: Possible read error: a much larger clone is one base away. CDR3 residues: CAISDTGDSYNEQYF. The CDR3 DNA is TGTGCCATCAGCGATACAGGGGACTCCTACAATGAGCAGTACTTC. This chain links TRBV10-3 with TRBJ2-1, with a tentative D call TRBD1 (7 bases). The last part of the DNA fits TRBJ2-7 better; the J call may be wrong. Germline CDR1 ENHRY, CDR2 SYGVKD. CDR3 size: 15 residues.

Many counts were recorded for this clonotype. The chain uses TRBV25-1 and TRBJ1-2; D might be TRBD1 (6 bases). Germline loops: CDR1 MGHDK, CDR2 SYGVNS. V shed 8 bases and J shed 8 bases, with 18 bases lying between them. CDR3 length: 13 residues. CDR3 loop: CASLSPGVGGYTF. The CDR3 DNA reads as TGTGCCAGCCTATCCCCAGGGGTAGGGGGCTACACCTTC.

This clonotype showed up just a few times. CDR3 region: CASSLSGAATGELFF. As DNA, the CDR3 is TGTGCCAGCAGCCTTAGCGGGGCGGCCACCGGGGAGCTGTTTTTT. The rearrangement uses TRBV6-5 and TRBJ2-2; TRBD2 matches at 8 bases. CDR3 length equals 15 residues. V trimming: 6 bases; J trimming: 4 bases; junction bases outside the gene matches: 7. Looked up from germline, CDR1 is MNHEY and CDR2 is SVGAGI.

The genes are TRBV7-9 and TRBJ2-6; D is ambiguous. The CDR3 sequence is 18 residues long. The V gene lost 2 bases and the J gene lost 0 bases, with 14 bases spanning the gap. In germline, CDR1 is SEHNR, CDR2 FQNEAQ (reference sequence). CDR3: CASSLYGGFGSGANVLTF. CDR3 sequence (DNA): TGTGCCAGCAGCTTATATGGCGGCTTTGGCTCTGGGGCCAACGTCCTGACTTTC. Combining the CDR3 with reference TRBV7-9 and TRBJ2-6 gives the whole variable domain DTGVSQNPRHKITKRGQNVTFRCDPISEHNRLYWYRQTLGQGPEFLTYFQNEAQLEKSRLLSDRFSAERPKGSFSTLEIQRTEQGDSAMYLCASSLYGGFGSGANVLTFGAGSRLTVL.

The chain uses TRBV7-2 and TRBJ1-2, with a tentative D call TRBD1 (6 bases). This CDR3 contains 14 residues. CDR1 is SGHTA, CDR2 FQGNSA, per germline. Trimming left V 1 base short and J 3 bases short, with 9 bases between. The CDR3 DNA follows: TGTGCCAGCAGCTTAGGACAGGCTCACTATGGCTACACCTTC. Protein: CASSLGQAHYGYTF.

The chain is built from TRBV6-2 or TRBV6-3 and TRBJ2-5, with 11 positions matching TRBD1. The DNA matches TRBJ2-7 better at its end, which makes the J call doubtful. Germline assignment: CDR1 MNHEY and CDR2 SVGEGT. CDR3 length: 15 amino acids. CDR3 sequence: CASSYGQGAKYEQYF. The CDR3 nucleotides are TGTGCCAGCAGTTACGGACAGGGGGCGAAATACGAGCAGTACTTC.

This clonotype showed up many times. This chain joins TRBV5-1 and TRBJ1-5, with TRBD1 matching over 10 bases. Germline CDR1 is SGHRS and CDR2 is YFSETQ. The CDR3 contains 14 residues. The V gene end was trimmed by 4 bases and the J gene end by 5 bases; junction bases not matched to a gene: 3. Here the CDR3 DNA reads TGCGCCAGCAGCGAGACAGGGGGCGATCAGCCCCAGCATTTT. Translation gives CASSETGGDQPQHF. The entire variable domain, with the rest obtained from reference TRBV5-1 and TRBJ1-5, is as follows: KAGVTQTPRYLIKTRGQQVTLSCSPISGHRSVSWYQQTPGQGLQFLFEYFSETQRNKGNFPGRFSGRQFSNSRSEMNVSTLELGDSALYLCASSETGGDQPQHFGDGTRLSIL.

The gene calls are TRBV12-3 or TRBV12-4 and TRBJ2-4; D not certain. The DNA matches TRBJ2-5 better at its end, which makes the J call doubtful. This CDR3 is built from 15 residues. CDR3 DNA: TGTGCCAGCAGTACAGCTAGGATGGGTGCGGAGACCCAGTACTTC. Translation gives CASSTARMGAETQYF.